The entry that follows covers one TCR beta chain sequence. The antigen is unknown. These data originate in a study of vaccination effects on CD4 cells after COVID-19. Study observations and caveats: At late timepoints after vaccination, vaccine- and infection-induced clones shrank markedly.

Germline V gene data show CDR1 as DFQATT and CDR2 as SNEGSKA (reference sequence). The length of the CDR3 is 16 residues. V gave up 3 bases and J gave up 2 bases; unmatched junction bases: 11. Libraries were prepared by immunoSEQ multiplex PCR; TCRdb keeps only in-frame clonotypes and omits some of them. Among 40,000 to 50,000 clones, around 80% were seen once, and the ten largest hold about 16%. Under the ViraFEST assay, PBMC were stimulated with viral peptide pools so that antigen-specific CD4+ T cells expanded. Sequencing was performed afterwards. Following culture for approximately ten days, CD4+ T cells were isolated. The participants, recipients of two vaccine doses, got either BNT162b2 or mRNA-1273. People in the vaccine group had not been infected with SARS-CoV-2 before, and their nucleocapsid antibodies were negative.

This specimen was CD4+ T cells from PBMCs cultured with HCoV-OC43 spike peptides, taken after COVID-19 vaccination. Subset in this sample: HCoV-OC43 spike overlapping peptide pool stimulation. The sequence came from a human donor who received a COVID-19 vaccine. The chain is built from TRBV20-1 and TRBJ2-3, with 7 nucleotides matching TRBD2. The CDR3 spells CSASSPGRENTDTQYF. CDR3 DNA sequence: TGCAGTGCTAGTTCCCCCGGGCGGGAGAACACAGATACGCAGTATTTT.